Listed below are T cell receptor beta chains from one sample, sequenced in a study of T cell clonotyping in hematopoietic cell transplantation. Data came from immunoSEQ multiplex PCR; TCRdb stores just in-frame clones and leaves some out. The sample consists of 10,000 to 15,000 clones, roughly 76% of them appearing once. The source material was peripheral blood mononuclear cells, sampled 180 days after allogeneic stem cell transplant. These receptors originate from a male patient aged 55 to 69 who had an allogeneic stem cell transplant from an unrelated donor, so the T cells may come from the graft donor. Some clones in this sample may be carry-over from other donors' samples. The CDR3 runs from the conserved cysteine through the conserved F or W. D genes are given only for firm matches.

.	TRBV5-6	CASSYDYGYTF
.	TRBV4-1	CASSQNTQGGASNEQFF
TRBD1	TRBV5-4	CASSGGQQETQYF
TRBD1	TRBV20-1	CSARTGPGYTF
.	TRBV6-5	CASSFTVNTEAFF
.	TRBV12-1	CASSYWHVGQSRANVLTF
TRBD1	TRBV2	CASIDRVLLETQYF
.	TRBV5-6	CASSLAELLSYTF
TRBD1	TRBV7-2	CASSLTGRGQPQHF
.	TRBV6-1	CASSVVGYGYTF
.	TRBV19	CASKGTFNEKLFF
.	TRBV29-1	CSVEVGPEQYF
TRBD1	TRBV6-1	CASSEALDRVTQPQHF
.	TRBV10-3	CAIGNQPQHF
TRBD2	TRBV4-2	CASSQIPREASYEQYF
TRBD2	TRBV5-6	CASSFSSGGQEQFF
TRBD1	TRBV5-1	CASSLGQGIEAFF
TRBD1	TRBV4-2	CASSQDGQGSYEQYF
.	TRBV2	CASSADQDYGYTF
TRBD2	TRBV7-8	CASSLAGLAGSQETQYF
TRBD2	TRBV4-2	CASSHRLASYEQYF
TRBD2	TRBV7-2	CASSVLSSGTGELFF
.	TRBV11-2	CASSLGSMRYNSPLHF
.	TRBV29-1	CSGQNTEAFF
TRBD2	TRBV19	CASNPGLRAGELFF
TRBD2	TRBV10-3	CVISDRSISGSWEGTQYF
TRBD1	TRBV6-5	CASSSGQGTLTGYTF
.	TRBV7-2	CASSLGATQGRGYTF
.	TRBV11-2	CASSSRRAADTQYF
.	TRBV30	CAGNRDGYEQYF
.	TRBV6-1	CASKSSASSYNEQFF
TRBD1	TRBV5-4	CASSLEGAVYEQYF
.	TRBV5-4	CASSSPQGREKLFF
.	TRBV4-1	CASSQDPGAYNTGELFF
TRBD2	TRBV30	CAWDRGGLASEQFF
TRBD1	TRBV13	CASSQDRFNTEAFF
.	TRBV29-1	CSVGGRDSNQPQHF
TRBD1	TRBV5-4	CASSFDRVRNTIYF
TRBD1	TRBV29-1	CSVSGTGVYNEQFF
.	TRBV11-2	CASSAPGPSLYEQYF